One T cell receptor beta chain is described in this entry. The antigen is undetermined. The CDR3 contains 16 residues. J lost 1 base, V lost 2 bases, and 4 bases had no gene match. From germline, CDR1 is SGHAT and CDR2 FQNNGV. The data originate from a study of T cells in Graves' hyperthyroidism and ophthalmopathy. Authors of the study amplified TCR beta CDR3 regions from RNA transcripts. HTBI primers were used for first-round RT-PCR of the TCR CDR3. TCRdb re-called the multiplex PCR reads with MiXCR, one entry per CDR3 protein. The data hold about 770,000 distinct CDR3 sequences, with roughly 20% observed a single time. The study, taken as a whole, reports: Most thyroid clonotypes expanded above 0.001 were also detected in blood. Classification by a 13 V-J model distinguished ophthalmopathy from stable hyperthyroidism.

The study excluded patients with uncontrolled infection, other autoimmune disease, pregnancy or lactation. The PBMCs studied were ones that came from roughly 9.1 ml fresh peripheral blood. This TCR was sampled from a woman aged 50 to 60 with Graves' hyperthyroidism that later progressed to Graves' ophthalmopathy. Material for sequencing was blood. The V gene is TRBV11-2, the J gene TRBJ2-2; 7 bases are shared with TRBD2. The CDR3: CASSLLGRKNTGELFF. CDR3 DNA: TGTGCCAGCAGCTTACTCGGGAGGAAGAACACCGGGGAGCTGTTTTTT.